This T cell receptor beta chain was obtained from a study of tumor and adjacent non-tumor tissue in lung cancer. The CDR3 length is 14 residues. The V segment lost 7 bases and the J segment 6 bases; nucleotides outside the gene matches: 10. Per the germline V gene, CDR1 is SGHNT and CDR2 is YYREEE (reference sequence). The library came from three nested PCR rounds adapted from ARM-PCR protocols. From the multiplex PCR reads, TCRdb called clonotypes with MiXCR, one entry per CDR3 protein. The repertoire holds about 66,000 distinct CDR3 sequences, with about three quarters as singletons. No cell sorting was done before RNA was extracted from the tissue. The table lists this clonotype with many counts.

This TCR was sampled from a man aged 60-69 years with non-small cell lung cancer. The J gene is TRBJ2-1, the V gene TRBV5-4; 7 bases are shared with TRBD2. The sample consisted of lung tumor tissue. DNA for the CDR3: TGTGCCAGCCTTAGGGCGGGAGTGTTCAATGAGCAGTTCTTC. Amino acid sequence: CASLRAGVFNEQFF.